This T cell receptor (beta chain) was sequenced during a study of OX40 agonist ivuxolimab in advanced cancers. Study-level background: Hepatocellular carcinoma, melanoma, renal cell or head and neck cancer was diagnosed in the dose-escalation patients.

About this clone itself: What it binds is not known.

Individuals having autoimmune disease history or systemic immunosuppression were not enrolled. Overall study findings and caveats: Certain nonresponders likewise exhibited a low normalized T-cell clonal expansion.

Sequencing used immunoSEQ multiplex PCR; TCRdb keeps in-frame clones, though not all of them. The sample holds roughly 65,000 clones, approximately 93% seen once. The TCR was taken from an adult with an advanced solid tumor such as melanoma, head and neck, liver or kidney cancer. Sequenced material: CD4+ or CD8+ T cells sorted from blood, taken in a trial of the OX40 agonist ivuxolimab.

Here the CDR3 reads CASSLGAGGPDTQYF. The DNA for the CDR3 is TGCGCCAGCAGCTTGGGGGCAGGGGGCCCAGATACGCAGTATTTT. V gene TRBV5-1 combines with J gene TRBJ2-3, with 8 bases fitting TRBD1. V lost 0 bases to trimming and J lost 4 bases; unmatched junction nucleotides: 4. CDR3 size: 15 residues. CDR1 SGHRS and CDR2 YFSETQ come from the germline V gene.